This T cell receptor beta chain is from a study of T-cell reconstitution after alpha-beta-depleted transplantation in children. Whole-study findings and limits: Recipient T cells and thymic progenitors that survived gave rise to the high TCRbeta diversity observed at day 60 in some patients.

Trimming took 1 base from V and 4 from J, leaving 13 bases between them. Per germline, CDR1 SGHTA and CDR2 FQGNSA. The CDR3 loop spans 15 amino acids. TCRbeta library preparation incorporated unique molecular identifiers. MiXCR, applied by TCRdb to the PCR reads, yields one record per CDR3 protein. The table includes about 130,000 distinct CDR3 sequences, around 9.8% detected once. For this clonotype: Its antigen is not identified.

This sequence originates from a girl under three years old who had a stem cell transplant for combined immunodeficiency, so the T cells may come from the graft donor. The chain combines TRBV7-2 with TRBJ1-2; a weak D match, TRBD1 (6 bases). The sequencing here drew on PBMCs, mostly from graft donor cells, taken 180 days after TCRalphabeta/CD19-depleted stem cell transplant. The CDR3 sequence: CASSLDPGAIYGYTF. DNA of the CDR3: TGTGCCAGCAGCTTAGATCCGGGGGCCATCTATGGCTACACCTTC.